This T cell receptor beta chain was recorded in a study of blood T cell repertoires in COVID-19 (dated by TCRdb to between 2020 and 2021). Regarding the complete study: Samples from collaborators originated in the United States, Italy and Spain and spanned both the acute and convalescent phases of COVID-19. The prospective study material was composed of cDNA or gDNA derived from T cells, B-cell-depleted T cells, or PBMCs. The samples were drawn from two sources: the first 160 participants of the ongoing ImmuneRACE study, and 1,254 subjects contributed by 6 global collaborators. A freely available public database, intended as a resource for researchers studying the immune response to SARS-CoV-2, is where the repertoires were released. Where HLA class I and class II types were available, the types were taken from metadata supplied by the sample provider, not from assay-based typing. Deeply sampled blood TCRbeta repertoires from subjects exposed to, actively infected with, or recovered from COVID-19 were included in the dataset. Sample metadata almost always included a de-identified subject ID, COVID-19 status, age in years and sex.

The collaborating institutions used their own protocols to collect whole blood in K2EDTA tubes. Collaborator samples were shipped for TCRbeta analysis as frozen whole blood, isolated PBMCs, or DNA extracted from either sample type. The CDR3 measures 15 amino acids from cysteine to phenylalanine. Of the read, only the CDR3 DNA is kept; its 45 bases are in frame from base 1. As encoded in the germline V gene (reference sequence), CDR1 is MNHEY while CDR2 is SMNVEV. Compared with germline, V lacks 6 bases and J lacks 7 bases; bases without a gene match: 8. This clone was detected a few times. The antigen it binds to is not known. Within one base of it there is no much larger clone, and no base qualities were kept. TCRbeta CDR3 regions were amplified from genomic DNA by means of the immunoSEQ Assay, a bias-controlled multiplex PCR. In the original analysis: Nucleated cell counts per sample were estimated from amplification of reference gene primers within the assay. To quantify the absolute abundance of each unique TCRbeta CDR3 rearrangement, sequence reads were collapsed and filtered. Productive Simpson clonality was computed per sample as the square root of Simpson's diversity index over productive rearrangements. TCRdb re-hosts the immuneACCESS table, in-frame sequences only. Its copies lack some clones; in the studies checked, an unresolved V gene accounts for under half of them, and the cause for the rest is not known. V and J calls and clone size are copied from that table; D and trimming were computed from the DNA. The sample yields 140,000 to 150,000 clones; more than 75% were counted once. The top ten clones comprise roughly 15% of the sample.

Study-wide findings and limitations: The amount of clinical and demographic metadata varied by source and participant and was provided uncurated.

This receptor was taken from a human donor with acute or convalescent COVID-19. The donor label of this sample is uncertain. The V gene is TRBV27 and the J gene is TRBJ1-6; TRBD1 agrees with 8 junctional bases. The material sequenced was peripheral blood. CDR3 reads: CASRTGQGLNSPLHF. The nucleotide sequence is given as TGTGCCAGCAGGACAGGACAGGGCCTAAATTCACCCCTCCACTTT.